The clone carrying this T cell receptor beta chain was observed many times. Its target is unknown. The record originates from a study of CD8 T cells in ankylosing spondylitis. V was pared by 0 bases and J by 2 bases, with 7 bases between. The germline gives CDR1 SQVTM, CDR2 ANQGSEA. The CDR3 runs 13 residues. TCRdb reprocessed the 5' RACE reads via MiXCR and lists one record per CDR3 protein. The table lists some 37,000 distinct CDR3 sequences, around an eighth of them singletons, with approximately 33% in the top ten. Study-wide results and limits: Blood of patients with ankylosing spondylitis appeared to be characterized by a TCR beta motif of about eight highly homologous variants. Clones that were linked to disease were CD8+ and were relatively rare in peripheral blood. There were earlier reports of some motif variants in reactive arthritis synovial fluid and blood.

This sequence was found in a male donor with ankylosing spondylitis. Sequences were obtained from synovial fluid, either unsorted or a sorted T cell fraction (not recorded which). V and J are TRBV29-1 and TRBJ1-2; D gene uncertain. For the CDR3, the DNA is TGCAGCGTTGAAGATCAGGACAACTATGGCTACACCTTC. This codes for CSVEDQDNYGYTF.